These 12 T cell receptor beta chains came from one sample sequenced in a study of shared clonotypes between healthy human individuals. Assay: immunoSEQ multiplex PCR; the TCRdb copy retains only in-frame clones and omits some. This table has 850,000 to 1,100,000 clones, approximately 77% appearing once. Sequenced input: memory CD4+ T cells from PBMCs. The sample's subset: CD45RA-negative fraction. These receptor sequences come from a young man in good health. Some clones in this sample may be carry-over from other donors' samples.

This clone was observed a few times. Other DNA sequences in this sample translate to the same CDR3. This chain connects TRBV6-5 to TRBJ2-1; D gene ambiguous. Germline CDR1 is MNHEY and CDR2 is SVGAGI. The V and J ends lost 2 bases and 5 bases respectively, with 7 bases between them. This CDR3 spans 13 amino acids. The chain's CDR3 is CASSYGPNNEQFF. The CDR3, as DNA: TGTGCCAGCAGTTACGGACCCAACAATGAGCAGTTCTTC.

There are a few counts of this clone. V and J are TRBV19 and TRBJ1-4; weak D call: TRBD1 (5 bases). The CDR3 has 15 residues. Germline V gives CDR1 LNHDA, CDR2 SQIVND (reference sequence). The germline V and J ends were trimmed by 2 bases and 8 bases, with 15 bases remaining between them. This chain's CDR3 is CASSIRGSDSEKLFF. CDR3 bases: TGTGCCAGTAGTATACGGGGGTCAGATTCCGAAAAACTGTTTTTT.

V and J are TRBV7-6 and TRBJ2-7; D possibly corresponds to TRBD2 (5 bases). CDR1 is SGHVS, CDR2 FNYEAQ, per germline. CDR3 length: 14 residues. Deletions cut 1 base from V and 7 bases from J, with 14 bases between. For the CDR3, the DNA is TGTGCCAGCAGCTTAGATCTCAAAACGGGAGAGCAGTACTTC. The encoded protein is CASSLDLKTGEQYF. The full variable domain, in which reference TRBV7-6 and TRBJ2-7 provide the parts outside the CDR3, is GAGVSQSPRYKVTKRGQDVALRCDPISGHVSLYWYRQALGQGPEFLTYFNYEAQQDKSGLPNDRFSAERPEGSISTLTIQRTEQRDSAMYRCASSLDLKTGEQYFGPGTRLTVT.

This clone was recorded only once. The chain combines TRBV11-3 with TRBJ2-3; D call uncertain. V lost 2 bases and J lost 4, with 4 bases in between. Germline assignment: CDR1 SGHNT and CDR2 YENEEA. The length of the CDR3 is 12 residues. The CDR3 sequence is CASSLSPDTQYF. The CDR3 region has the DNA TGTGCCAGCAGCTTATCCCCAGATACGCAGTATTTT.

The chain combines TRBV6-6 with TRBJ2-1; D might be TRBD1 (6 bases). The CDR3 runs to 12 residues. Deletions cut 8 bases from V and 5 bases from J, with 10 bases between. Per germline, CDR1 MNHNY and CDR2 SVGAGI (reference sequence). CDR3 in DNA: TGTGCCAGCCGACAGGTGGACAATGAGCAGTTCTTC. It yields the protein CASRQVDNEQFF.

This chain joins TRBV30 and TRBJ2-7, with TRBD2 matching over 11 bases. CDR1 is GTSNPN, CDR2 SVGIG, per germline (reference sequence). V was clipped by 2 bases and J by 6 bases; unmatched bases: 3. The CDR3 spans 13 residues. The CDR3 sequence is CAWSTSGSGEQYF. The CDR3 DNA reads TGTGCCTGGAGTACTAGCGGGAGTGGCGAGCAGTACTTC.

This clone was seen at least ten times. The chain is built from TRBV4-2 and TRBJ2-7; 8 nucleotides match TRBD2. The CDR3 runs to 16 residues. With 3 bases clipped from V and 5 bases from J, the junction kept 12 bases outside the gene matches. CDR1 is LGHNA, CDR2 YNFKEQ, per germline. CDR3 in DNA: TGTGCCAGCAGCCAGTACTCGGGGGGGCGCCGGGACGAGCAGTACTTC. This codes for CASSQYSGGRRDEQYF.

The CDR3 protein is CASSLVGAGMNYGYTF. CDR3 coding DNA: TGTGCCAGCAGTTTAGTCGGGGCCGGTATGAACTATGGCTACACCTTC. V usage is TRBV27 and J usage is TRBJ1-2, with a weak D call TRBD1 (5 bases). CDR3 length: 16 amino acids. The V gene's germline CDR1 is MNHEY and CDR2 SMNVEV (reference sequence). The germline V and J ends were trimmed by 2 bases and 2 bases, with 15 bases remaining between them.

This chain connects TRBV6-4 to TRBJ2-3; D ambiguous. Germline assignment: CDR1 MRHNA and CDR2 SNTAGT. Trimming took 6 bases from V and 2 from J, leaving 12 bases between them. This CDR3 spans 14 amino acids. CDR3 residues: CASREDSYTDTQYF. In DNA, the CDR3 is TGTGCCAGCAGGGAAGACTCTTACACAGATACGCAGTATTTT.

As to this clone: The sample has other DNA sequences that encode this CDR3 too. The chain combines TRBV28 with TRBJ1-2; D not resolved. The CDR3 runs 12 residues. With 6 bases removed from V and 4 bases from J, the gap between germline ends came to 9 bases. Germline loops: CDR1 MDHEN, CDR2 SYDVKM. The CDR3 nucleotides are TGTGCCAGCAGCAGGTCCCTCTATGGCTACACCTTC. It yields the protein CASSRSLYGYTF.

This chain connects TRBV7-6 to TRBJ2-2; 8 positions agree with TRBD1. Per the germline V gene, CDR1 is SGHVS and CDR2 is FNYEAQ. The V and J ends lost 5 bases and 6 bases, in that order; junction bases with no gene match: 8. The CDR3 runs to 15 residues. The CDR3 coding sequence is TGTGCCAGCAGCCTCGGGACAGGAACAGCCGGGGAGCTGTTTTTT. Protein product: CASSLGTGTAGELFF. The entire variable domain, with the rest obtained from reference TRBV7-6 and TRBJ2-2, is as follows: GAGVSQSPRYKVTKRGQDVALRCDPISGHVSLYWYRQALGQGPEFLTYFNYEAQQDKSGLPNDRFSAERPEGSISTLTIQRTEQRDSAMYRCASSLGTGTAGELFFGEGSRLTVL.

In its sample, this clone was seen a few times. The sample holds other DNA sequences that translate to the same CDR3. The J gene is TRBJ1-2, the V gene TRBV5-1, with D uncertain. Germline CDR1 SGHRS, CDR2 YFSETQ. The CDR3 runs to 15 residues. Between the trimmed V and J ends, which lost 1 base and 0 bases, there was a span of 10 bases. The CDR3 nucleotides read TGCGCCAGCAGCTTGTACCAAGAAGCTAACTATGGCTACACCTTC. It translates to CASSLYQEANYGYTF.